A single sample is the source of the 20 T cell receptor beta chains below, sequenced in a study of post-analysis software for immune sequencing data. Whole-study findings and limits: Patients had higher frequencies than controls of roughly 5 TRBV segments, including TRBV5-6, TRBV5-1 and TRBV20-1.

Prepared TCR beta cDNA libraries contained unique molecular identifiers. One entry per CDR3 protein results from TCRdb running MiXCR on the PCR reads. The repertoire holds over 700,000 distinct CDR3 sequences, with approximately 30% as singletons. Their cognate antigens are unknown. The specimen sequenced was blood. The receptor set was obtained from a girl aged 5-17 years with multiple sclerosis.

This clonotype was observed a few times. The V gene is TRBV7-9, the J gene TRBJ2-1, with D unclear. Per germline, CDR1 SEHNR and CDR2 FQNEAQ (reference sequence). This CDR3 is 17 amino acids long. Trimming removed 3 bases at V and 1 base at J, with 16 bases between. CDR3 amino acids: CASSLDQTQFSYNEQFF. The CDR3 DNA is TGTGCCAGCAGCTTGGACCAAACGCAGTTTTCCTACAATGAGCAGTTCTTC.

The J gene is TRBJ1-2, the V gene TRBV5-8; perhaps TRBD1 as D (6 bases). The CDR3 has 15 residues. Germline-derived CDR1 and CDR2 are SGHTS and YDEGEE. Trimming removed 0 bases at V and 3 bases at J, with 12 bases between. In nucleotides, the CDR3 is TGTGCCAGCAGCTTGGCCAGGGGACAACACTATGGCTACACCTTC. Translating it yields CASSLARGQHYGYTF.

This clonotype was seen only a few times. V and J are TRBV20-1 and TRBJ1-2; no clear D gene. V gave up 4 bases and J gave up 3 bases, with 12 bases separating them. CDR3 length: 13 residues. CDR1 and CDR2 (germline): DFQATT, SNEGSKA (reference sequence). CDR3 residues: CSATATPYYGYTF. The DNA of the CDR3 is TGCAGTGCTACGGCGACACCCTACTATGGCTACACCTTC.

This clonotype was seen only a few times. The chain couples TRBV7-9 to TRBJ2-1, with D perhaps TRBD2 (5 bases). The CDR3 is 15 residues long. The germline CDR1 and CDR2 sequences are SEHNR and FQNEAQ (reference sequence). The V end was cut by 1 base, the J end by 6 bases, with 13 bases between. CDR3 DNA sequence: TGTGCCAGCAGCTTAGTCTCGGCTAGCTTCAATGAGCAGTTCTTC. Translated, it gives CASSLVSASFNEQFF.

The CDR3 reads CASSLKRGNTEAFF. CDR3 bases: TGTGCCAGCAGCTTAAAACGAGGAAACACTGAAGCTTTCTTT. The chain recombines TRBV7-9 with TRBJ1-1, with D unresolved. Trimming shortened V by 2 bases and J by 2 bases, and 9 bases separated the two germline ends. Germline V gives CDR1 SEHNR, CDR2 FQNEAQ (reference sequence). The CDR3 contains 14 residues.

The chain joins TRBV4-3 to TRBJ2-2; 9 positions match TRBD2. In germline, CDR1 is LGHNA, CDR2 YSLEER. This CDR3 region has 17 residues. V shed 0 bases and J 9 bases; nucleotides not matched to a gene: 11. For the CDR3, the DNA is TGCGCCAGCAGCCAAGATCGGGCTAGCGGGACGACCCGGGAGCTGTTTTTT. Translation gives CASSQDRASGTTRELFF.

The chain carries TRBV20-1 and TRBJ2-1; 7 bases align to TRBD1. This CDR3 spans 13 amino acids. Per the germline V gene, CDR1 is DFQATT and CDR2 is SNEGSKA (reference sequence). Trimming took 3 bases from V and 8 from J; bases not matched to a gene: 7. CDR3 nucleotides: TGCAGTGCTAGGTTACAGGGGATCGATGAGCAGTTCTTC. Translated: CSARLQGIDEQFF.

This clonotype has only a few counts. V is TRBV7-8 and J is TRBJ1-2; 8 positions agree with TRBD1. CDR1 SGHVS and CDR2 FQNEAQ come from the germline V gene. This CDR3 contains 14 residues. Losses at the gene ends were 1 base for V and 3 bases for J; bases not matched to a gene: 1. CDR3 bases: TGTGCCAGCAGCTTAGACAGGGGGGACTATGGCTACACCTTC. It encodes CASSLDRGDYGYTF.

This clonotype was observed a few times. The CDR3 nucleotides read TGCAGTGCCCTCGCTGGACAGGGAAAAAACATTCAGTACTTC. Protein: CSALAGQGKNIQYF. This chain links TRBV20-1 with TRBJ2-4; 8 nucleotides align to TRBD1. Germline CDR1 is DFQATT and CDR2 is SNEGSKA (reference sequence). Germline trimming cut 6 bases from V and 4 bases from J; bases unmatched to any gene: 8. The CDR3 consists of 14 residues.

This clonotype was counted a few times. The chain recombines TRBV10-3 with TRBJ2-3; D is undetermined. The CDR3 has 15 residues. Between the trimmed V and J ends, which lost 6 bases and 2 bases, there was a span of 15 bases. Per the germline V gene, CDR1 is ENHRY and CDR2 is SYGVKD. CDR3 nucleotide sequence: TGTGCCATCAGCGACAACCCCAGGAACACAGATACGCAGTATTTT. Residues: CAISDNPRNTDTQYF.

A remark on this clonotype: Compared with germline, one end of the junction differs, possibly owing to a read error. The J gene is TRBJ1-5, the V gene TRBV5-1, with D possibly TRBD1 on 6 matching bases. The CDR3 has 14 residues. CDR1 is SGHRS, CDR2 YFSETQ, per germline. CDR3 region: CASSWGTRGQPQHF. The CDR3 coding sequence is TGTGCCAGCAGCTGGGGCACCAGGGGTCAGCCCCAGCATTTT.

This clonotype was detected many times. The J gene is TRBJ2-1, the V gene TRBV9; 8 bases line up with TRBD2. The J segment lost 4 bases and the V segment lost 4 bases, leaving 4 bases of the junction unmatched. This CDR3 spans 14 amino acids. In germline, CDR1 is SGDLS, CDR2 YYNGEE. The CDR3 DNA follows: TGTGCCAGCAGCCTTAGCGGGGTTTACAATGAGCAGTTCTTC. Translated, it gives CASSLSGVYNEQFF.

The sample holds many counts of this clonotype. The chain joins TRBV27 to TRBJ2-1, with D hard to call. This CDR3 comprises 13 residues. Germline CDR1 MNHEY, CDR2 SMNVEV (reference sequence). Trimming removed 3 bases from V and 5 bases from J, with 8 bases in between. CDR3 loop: CASSFGYNNEQFF. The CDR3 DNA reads TGTGCCAGCAGTTTCGGTTATAACAATGAGCAGTTCTTC.

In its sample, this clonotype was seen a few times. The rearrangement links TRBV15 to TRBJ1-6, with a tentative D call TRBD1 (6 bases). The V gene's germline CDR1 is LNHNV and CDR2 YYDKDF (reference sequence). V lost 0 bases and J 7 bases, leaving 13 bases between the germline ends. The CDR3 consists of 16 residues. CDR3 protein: CATSRDSDRRNSPLHF. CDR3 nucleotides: TGTGCCACCAGCAGAGATTCGGACAGAAGAAATTCACCCCTCCACTTT.

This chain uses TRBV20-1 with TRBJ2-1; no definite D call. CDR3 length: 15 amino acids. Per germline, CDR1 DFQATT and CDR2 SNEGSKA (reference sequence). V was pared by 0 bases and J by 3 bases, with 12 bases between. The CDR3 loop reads CSARDPQENYNEQFF. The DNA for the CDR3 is TGCAGTGCTAGAGATCCCCAGGAGAACTACAATGAGCAGTTCTTC.

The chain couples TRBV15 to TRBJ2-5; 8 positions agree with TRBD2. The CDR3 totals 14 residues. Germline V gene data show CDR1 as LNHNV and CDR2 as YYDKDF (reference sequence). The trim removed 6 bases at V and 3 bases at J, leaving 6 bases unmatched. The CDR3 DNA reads TGTGCCACCAGAAGCGGGGGCGGGGAAGAGACCCAGTACTTC. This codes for CATRSGGGEETQYF.

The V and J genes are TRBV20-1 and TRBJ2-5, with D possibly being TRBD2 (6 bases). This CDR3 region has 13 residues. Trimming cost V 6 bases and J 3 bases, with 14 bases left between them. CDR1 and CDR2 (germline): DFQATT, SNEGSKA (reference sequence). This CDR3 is CSAEILAEETQYF. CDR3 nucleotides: TGCAGTGCGGAGATACTAGCAGAAGAGACCCAGTACTTC.

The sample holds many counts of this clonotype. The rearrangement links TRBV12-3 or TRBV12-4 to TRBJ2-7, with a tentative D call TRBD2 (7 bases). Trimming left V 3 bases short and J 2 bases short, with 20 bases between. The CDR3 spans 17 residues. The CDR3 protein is CASSLRGGHLTTYEQYF. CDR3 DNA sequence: TGTGCCAGCAGTTTGAGGGGGGGACACCTGACAACCTACGAGCAGTACTTC.

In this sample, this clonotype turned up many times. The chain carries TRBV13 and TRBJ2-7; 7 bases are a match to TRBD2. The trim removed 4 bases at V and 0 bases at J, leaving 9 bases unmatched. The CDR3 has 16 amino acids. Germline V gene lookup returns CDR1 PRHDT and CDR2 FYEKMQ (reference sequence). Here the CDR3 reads CASSSLASGSSYEQYF. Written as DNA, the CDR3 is TGTGCCAGCAGCTCGCTCGCTAGCGGTTCCTCCTACGAGCAGTACTTC.

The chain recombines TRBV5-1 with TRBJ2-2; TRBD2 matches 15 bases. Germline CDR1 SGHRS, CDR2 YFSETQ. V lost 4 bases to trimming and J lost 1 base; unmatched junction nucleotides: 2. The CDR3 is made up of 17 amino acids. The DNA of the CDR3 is TGCGCCAGCAGCACGGGACTAGCGGGAGGGAACACCGGGGAGCTGTTTTTT. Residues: CASSTGLAGGNTGELFF.